One sample yielded the 26 T cell receptor beta chains listed below, sequenced in a study of blood T cell repertoires in COVID-19. This table comes from immunoSEQ multiplex PCR, and its TCRdb copy is limited to in-frame clones, with some not included. Of nearly 55,000 clones in the sample, 85% to 90% were seen once. Sequenced material: peripheral blood. Source of these receptors: a man between 65 and 85 years old with active COVID-19.

A single count supports this clone. V usage is TRBV9 and J usage is TRBJ2-3, with 8 bases that match TRBD2. Germline values: CDR1 SGDLS, CDR2 YYNGEE. The ends lost 0 bases at V and 0 bases at J; junction bases unmatched: 6. This CDR3 spans 17 amino acids. In DNA, the CDR3 is TGTGCCAGCAGCGTAGGCGGGGTAGCGGGGAGCACAGATACGCAGTATTTT. Its protein product is CASSVGGVAGSTDTQYF.

This chain connects TRBV3-1 (or the pseudogene TRBV3-2) to TRBJ1-2, with 7 bases fitting TRBD1. V shed 0 bases, J shed 9 bases, and the junction held 7 bases outside the gene matches. In germline, CDR1 is LGHDT, CDR2 YNNKEL (reference sequence). CDR3 length: 14 amino acids. In DNA, the CDR3 is TGTGCCAGCAGCCAAGACAGACAGGGTCAGCGCTACACCTTC. Protein: CASSQDRQGQRYTF.

Here the CDR3 DNA reads TGTGCCAGCAGCTCCCGACAGGGTATGAACACTGAAGCTTTCTTT. This sequence encodes CASSSRQGMNTEAFF. The chain carries TRBV9 and TRBJ1-1; TRBD1 agrees at 7 bases. The CDR3 runs to 15 residues. Germline CDR1 and CDR2: SGDLS and YYNGEE. Losses at the gene ends were 4 bases for V and 0 bases for J; bases not matched to a gene: 6.

The chain carries TRBV11-1 and TRBJ1-2, with D perhaps matching TRBD1 (5 bases). The germline V gene has CDR1 SGHAT and CDR2 FQDESV (reference sequence). Trimming took off 6 bases at V and 7 bases at J, with 18 bases between the two ends. The CDR3 is made up of 14 amino acids. The CDR3 nucleotides read TGTGCCAGCAGTTCAGAAGGGGCCCTCGGTGGCTACACCTTC. It specifies CASSSEGALGGYTF.

V is TRBV7-3 and J is TRBJ1-2; 8 bases align to TRBD1. V was clipped by 0 bases and J by 8 bases; unmatched bases: 5. Germline CDR1 and CDR2: SGHTA and FQGTGA. CDR3 length equals 14 residues. CDR3 DNA sequence: TGTGCCAGCAGCTTAACGGGGACAGGTGGGGGCTACACCTTC. Translating gives CASSLTGTGGGYTF.

This clone occurred a few times. The chain recombines TRBV29-1 with TRBJ1-2, with TRBD1 as a possible D gene (5 bases). CDR3 length equals 12 residues. V was cut by 4 bases and J by 2 bases, with 8 bases left in between. Germline V gene lookup returns CDR1 SQVTM and CDR2 ANQGSEA. The CDR3 DNA sequence: TGCAGCGTTGCGGACACCAACTATGGCTACACCTTC. Translation gives CSVADTNYGYTF. Full variable domain (rest looked up from reference TRBV29-1 and TRBJ1-2): SAVISQKPSRDICQRGTSLTIQCQVDSQVTMMFWYRQQPGQSLTLIATANQGSEATYESGFVIDKFPISRPNLTFSTLTVSNMSPEDSSIYLCSVADTNYGYTFGSGTRLTVV.

This clone appeared once. This chain connects TRBV10-3 to TRBJ2-1; no definite D call. Germline V gives CDR1 ENHRY, CDR2 SYGVKD. The CDR3 covers 15 residues. Trimming removed 6 bases from V and 6 bases from J, with 18 bases in between. As DNA, the CDR3 is TGTGCCATCAGCCAAGCTCGTGAGGTAATCAATGAGCAGTTCTTC. Translated, it gives CAISQAREVINEQFF.

The chain carries TRBV12-3 or TRBV12-4 and TRBJ2-7; a weak D match, TRBD2 (6 bases). The germline V and J ends were trimmed by 7 bases and 6 bases, with 13 bases remaining between them. CDR3 size: 12 residues. Written as DNA, the CDR3 is TGTGCCAGCAATCTGGGGGGTGCCGAGCAGTACTTC. This translates into CASNLGGAEQYF.

The genes are TRBV19 and TRBJ2-5, with D maybe TRBD1 (5 bases). Trimming shortened V by 3 bases and J by 1 base, and 9 bases separated the two germline ends. Germline loops: CDR1 LNHDA, CDR2 SQIVND (reference sequence). The CDR3 covers 14 residues. The CDR3 region has the DNA TGTGCCAGTAGTATCAGGGTCTTCCAAGAGACCCAGTACTTC. Its translation is CASSIRVFQETQYF.

This sequence joins TRBV4-3 and TRBJ1-1; D call uncertain. The germline CDR1 and CDR2 sequences are LGHNA and YSLEER. Deletions cut 0 bases from V and 1 base from J, with 9 bases between. CDR3 size: 15 residues. CDR3 sequence (DNA): TGCGCCAGCAGCCAAGATGGGCAGAGGAACACTGAAGCTTTCTTT. This codes for CASSQDGQRNTEAFF.

This clone was counted a single time. The genes are TRBV15 and TRBJ2-2; the D gene is possibly TRBD1 (6 bases). This CDR3 region has 16 residues. The V gene's germline CDR1 is LNHNV and CDR2 YYDKDF (reference sequence). V shed 5 bases and J shed 3 bases, with 16 bases lying between them. The CDR3 DNA follows: TGTGCCACCAGCCCAGCGAGGGGGTTAGACACCGGGGAGCTGTTTTTT. The encoded protein is CATSPARGLDTGELFF.

This chain links TRBV11-2 with TRBJ2-7; 9 bases match TRBD1. The CDR3 runs to 15 residues. Germline-derived CDR1 and CDR2 are SGHAT and FQNNGV. V shed 1 base, J shed 3 bases, and the junction held 4 bases outside the gene matches. The CDR3 here is CASSLVWTGDYEQYF. In nucleotides, the CDR3 is TGTGCCAGCAGCTTAGTCTGGACAGGGGACTACGAGCAGTACTTC.

The chain couples TRBV4-2 to TRBJ2-2; 12 positions match TRBD2. J gave up 4 bases and V 0 bases, and 6 bases lay outside the gene matches. The CDR3 spans 18 residues. Germline CDR1 and CDR2: LGHNA and YNFKEQ. The CDR3 is CASSQDWGTSGFTGELFF. CDR3 nucleotide sequence: TGTGCCAGCAGCCAAGATTGGGGGACTAGCGGGTTCACCGGGGAGCTGTTTTTT.

This chain connects TRBV19 to TRBJ1-4; 11 nucleotides line up with TRBD1. Germline V CDR1 and CDR2: LNHDA, SQIVND (reference sequence). Germline trimming cut 4 bases from V and 2 bases from J; bases unmatched to any gene: 9. This CDR3 is built from 18 residues. CDR3 in amino acids: CASSKGGQGVLTNEKLFF. CDR3 coding DNA: TGTGCCAGTAGTAAGGGGGGACAGGGGGTTTTGACTAATGAAAAACTGTTTTTT.

This clone occurred a few times. The rearrangement links TRBV7-2 to TRBJ2-4, with TRBD2 matching 7 bases. Germline values: CDR1 SGHTA, CDR2 FQGNSA. The CDR3 length is 14 residues. The junction had 6 bases not matched to a gene; V was cut back by 4 bases and J by 6 bases. The CDR3 nucleotides are TGTGCCAGCAGCTCCCCGGAGCGGGGAAACATTCAGTACTTC. This translates into CASSSPERGNIQYF.

A single count supports this clone. The chain recombines TRBV10-3 with TRBJ1-4, with 11 bases that match TRBD1. Germline lookup yields CDR1 ENHRY and CDR2 SYGVKD. Trimming cost V 10 bases and J 3 bases; bases outside gene matches: 10. This CDR3 contains 16 residues. The CDR3 protein is CATSGTGGEANEKLFF. For the CDR3, the DNA is TGTGCCACTTCCGGGACAGGGGGGGAAGCTAATGAAAAACTGTTTTTT.

Concerning this clone: One end of the junction fails to match germline, which may point to a read error. Other DNA sequences in the sample encode the same CDR3. This chain connects TRBV3-1 (or the pseudogene TRBV3-2) to TRBJ1-2; tentative D call: TRBD1 (6 bases). Germline V lookup: CDR1 LGHDT, CDR2 YNNKEL (reference sequence). This CDR3 is 14 amino acids long. The CDR3 bases are TGTGCCAGCAGCCAAGAAGGACAGAGCTATGGCTACACTTTC. Protein sequence: CASSQEGQSYGYTF.

The chain has TRBV5-6 and TRBJ1-5, with 7 bases aligning to TRBD1. V shed 4 bases, J shed 1 base, and the junction held 5 bases outside the gene matches. Per germline, CDR1 SGHDT and CDR2 YYEEEE. The CDR3 runs to 15 residues. CDR3 protein: CASSRWDSSNQPQHF. The CDR3 bases are TGTGCCAGCAGCCGCTGGGACAGCAGCAATCAGCCCCAGCATTTT.

This clone turned up a few times. CDR3 protein: CASSSTDREVEKLFF. The CDR3 DNA sequence: TGCGCCAGCAGCTCCACGGACAGGGAAGTTGAAAAACTGTTTTTT. The chain uses TRBV4-1 and TRBJ1-4; the match to TRBD1 covers 8 bases. From germline, CDR1 is MGHRA and CDR2 YSYEKL. CDR3 size: 15 residues. The trim removed 5 bases at V and 7 bases at J, leaving 9 bases unmatched.

As to this clone: The junction does not match germline at one end; this may be a read error. The chain uses TRBV7-7 and TRBJ2-5; D is possibly TRBD1 (6 bases). The CDR3 contains 15 residues. CDR1 and CDR2 from the germline V gene are SSHAT and FNYEAQ (reference sequence). The CDR3 coding sequence is TGTGCTAGCAGCCAACAGGGTGGCGGAGGAGAGACCCAGTACTTC. Its protein is CASSQQGGGGETQYF. The full variable domain, with the rest looked up from reference TRBV7-7 and TRBJ2-5, is GAGVSQSPRYKVTKRGQDVTLRCDPISSHATLYWYQQALGQGPEFLTYFNYEAQPDKSGLPSDRFSAERPEGSISTLTIQRTEQRDSAMYRCASSQQGGGGETQYFGPGTRLLVL.

This clone was counted a single time. This chain uses TRBV5-1 with TRBJ2-3; no clear D gene. Germline values: CDR1 SGHRS, CDR2 YFSETQ. CDR3 length equals 15 residues. The V end lost 4 bases, the J end lost 2 bases, and 14 bases lay between the germline ends. The CDR3 protein is CASSQRGFSTDTQYF. The CDR3 nucleotides are TGCGCCAGCAGCCAGCGAGGTTTTTCCACAGATACGCAGTATTTT.

This chain connects TRBV5-1 to TRBJ2-5; TRBD1 matches at 7 bases. The germline V gene encodes CDR1 SGHRS and CDR2 YFSETQ. With V trimmed by 5 bases and J by 2 bases, 15 bases remained unmatched. The CDR3 length is 17 residues. CDR3 in DNA: TGCGCCAGCAGTACCCGGCCGCCAGGGGGTATACAAGAGACCCAGTACTTC. This sequence encodes CASSTRPPGGIQETQYF.

This chain connects TRBV11-2 to TRBJ1-1; D gene uncertain. The CDR3 runs to 15 residues. Germline V CDR1 and CDR2: SGHAT, FQNNGV. Trimming shortened V by 3 bases and J by 1 base, and 12 bases separated the two germline ends. The chain's CDR3 is CASSLGVAGNTEAFF. The CDR3 nucleotides are TGTGCCAGCAGCTTGGGTGTTGCAGGGAACACTGAAGCTTTCTTT. Drawing the rest from reference TRBV11-2 and TRBJ1-1, the complete variable domain is EAGVAQSPRYKIIEKRQSVAFWCNPISGHATLYWYQQILGQGPKLLIQFQNNGVVDDSQLPKDRFSAERLKGVDSTLKIQPAKLEDSAVYLCASSLGVAGNTEAFFGQGTRLTVV.

The chain has TRBV19 and TRBJ2-5, with 11 positions matching TRBD1. Germline CDR1 LNHDA, CDR2 SQIVND (reference sequence). Losses at the gene ends were 5 bases for V and 4 bases for J; bases not matched to a gene: 6. This CDR3 spans 15 amino acids. The CDR3 protein is CASSVGQGARETQYF. In DNA form, the CDR3 reads TGTGCCAGTAGTGTTGGACAGGGGGCGAGAGAGACCCAGTACTTC.

The rearrangement uses TRBV19 and TRBJ1-2; weak D call: TRBD1 (5 bases). This CDR3 has 12 residues. The germline V gene has CDR1 LNHDA and CDR2 SQIVND (reference sequence). V was clipped by 6 bases and J by 5 bases, with 10 bases between them. CDR3: CASRQTEYGYTF. CDR3 nucleotides: TGTGCCAGTAGGCAGACAGAGTATGGCTACACCTTC.

J is TRBJ2-2 and V is TRBV19, with D unresolved. This CDR3 has 11 residues. V was trimmed by 6 bases and J by 8 bases, leaving 7 bases between them. CDR1 LNHDA and CDR2 SQIVND come from the germline V gene (reference sequence). CDR3 in DNA: TGTGCCAGTAGGGAGAGGGGGGAGCTGTTTTTT. Protein product: CASRERGELFF.